This TCR beta chain was documented in a study of shared clonotypes between healthy human individuals. Study context: Those who served as donors were a couple of women and three men between the ages of 18 and 49.

V was shortened by 7 bases and J by 8 bases, with 21 bases between the two germline ends. The germline gives CDR1 MNHNY, CDR2 SVGAGI (reference sequence). CDR3 length equals 16 residues. Roughly 33,000 T cell genomes, or around 0.2 ug DNA, went into the sorted-subset replicate PCRs. Assay used: immunoSEQ multiplex PCR; TCRdb lists only in-frame clones, some missing. The table lists 2 million to 2.5 million clones, approximately 95% of them singletons. V usage is TRBV6-6 and J usage is TRBJ1-6, with a weak D call TRBD1 (6 bases). Sequencing was done on a sample of naive CD4+ T cells sorted from blood. Subset described: CD45RA+ positively selected. The receptor was isolated from a man younger than 30 in good health. This chain's CDR3 is CASTHGGGNTDSPLHF. CDR3 coding DNA: TGTGCCAGCACCCACGGCGGGGGCAATACGGATTCACCCCTCCACTTT.